The clone carrying this TCR beta chain was counted only a few times. TCRdb ran MiXCR on the reads and lists one entry per CDR3 protein. Of hundreds of thousands of distinct CDR3 sequences in the sample, roughly 35% were seen once. The data were taken from a study of T cell repertoires in cytomegalovirus infection. Across the study: The public TCR beta signatures pointed to both CMV infection and matching HLA type.

The CDR3 covers 14 residues. Per germline, CDR1 LNHDA and CDR2 SQIVND (reference sequence). Between the trimmed V and J ends, which lost 4 bases and 3 bases, there was a span of 7 bases. This clonotype was sampled from a human donor in good health (CMV status not recorded). Some clones in this sample may be carry-over from other donors' samples. V usage is TRBV19 and J usage is TRBJ2-6; D gene uncertain. The specimen sequenced was PBMCs. DNA for the CDR3: TGTGCCAGTAGTAAAATAGTTGGGGCCAACGTCCTGACTTTC. Protein: CASSKIVGANVLTF.